The subject of this entry is one T cell receptor beta chain. The specificity of this receptor is unknown. Base qualities are missing; no much larger clone stands one base away. This sample is drawn from a study of blood T cell repertoires in COVID-19 (TCRdb year 2020). In the study overall: The collaborator samples originated in the United States, Italy and Spain and spanned the acute and convalescent phases of COVID-19. Subjects who had been exposed to COVID-19, were actively infected with it, or had recovered from it provided the deeply sampled blood TCRbeta repertoires that made up the dataset. Samples were obtained from the ongoing ImmuneRACE study (first 160 participants) and from over a thousand subjects provided by 6 global collaborators. The prospective study material was composed of cDNA or gDNA derived from T cells, B-cell-depleted T cells, or PBMCs. Where available, HLA class I and class II types were taken from metadata supplied by the sample provider and were not determined by assay-based typing. The repertoires were released in a freely available public database intended as a resource for research on the immune response to SARS-CoV-2. A de-identified subject ID, COVID-19 status, age in years and sex were almost always included in the sample metadata.

TCRbeta CDR3 regions were amplified from genomic DNA by means of the immunoSEQ Assay, a bias-controlled multiplex PCR. As for the authors' bioinformatics: The number of nucleated cells in each sample was estimated from the amplification of reference gene primers within the assay. To quantify the absolute abundance of each unique TCRbeta CDR3 rearrangement, sequence reads were collapsed and filtered. For each sample, productive Simpson clonality was calculated by taking the square root of Simpson's diversity index across productive rearrangements. TCRdb re-hosts the immuneACCESS table, in-frame sequences only. Its copies lack some clones; in the studies checked, an unresolved V gene accounts for under half of them, and the cause for the rest is not known. V, J and clone size were drawn from that table, and D and trimming were deduced from the DNA. A total of about 410,000 clones appear in this sample, approximately 89% of them only once. The top ten constitute about 1.6% of the sample.

Findings and caveats that apply to the study as a whole: Clinical and demographic metadata were provided uncurated, with the amount varying by source and participant.

In Seattle, one collaborating source enrolled patients while the infection was active and tracked those patients longitudinally over the course of disease. The collaborating institutions used their own protocols to collect whole blood in K2EDTA tubes. For TCRbeta analysis, collaborator samples were shipped as frozen whole blood, as isolated PBMCs, or as DNA extracted from either sample type. CDR1 and CDR2 (SGDLS, YYNGEE) derive from the germline V gene. The CDR3 numbers 15 residues from cysteine through phenylalanine. The kept DNA is CDR3 alone, 45 bases in frame from the first base. V and J are trimmed by 4 bases and 10 bases, and the gene matches miss 11 bases of the junction.

This clonotype was sampled from a woman aged 40 to 50 with COVID-19, enrolled during active disease. In this chain, TRBV9 is recombined with TRBJ1-6, with TRBD1 identical over 7 junction bases. The sample taken for sequencing was peripheral blood. The CDR3 region: CASSPRGGGQSPLHF. The bases are TGTGCCAGCAGCCCCCGCGGGGGGGGACAGTCACCCCTCCACTTT.